This T cell receptor (beta chain) was profiled in a study of OX40 agonist ivuxolimab in advanced cancers. Findings and limits, study-wide: Among the least clonally expanded were partial responders at 0.1-3.0 mg/kg. CD8+ T cells (on average) carried more expanded clones than CD4+ T cells. Normalized T-cell clonal expansion was also low in a subset of nonresponders.

A remark on this clone: What it binds is not known.

Here immunoSEQ multiplex PCR was the method, and the copy in TCRdb shows in-frame clones only, minus some. In the table there are fewer than 70,000 clones, about nine tenths of which are singletons. The germline gives CDR1 SGHVS, CDR2 FQNEAQ. This CDR3 is 13 amino acids long. Sampling of blood occurred at baseline, cycle 4 day 1, and cycle 7 day 1. The genes are TRBV7-8 and TRBJ2-5; the D gene is possibly TRBD2 (5 bases). The DNA end is a closer match to TRBJ2-7, so the J assignment may be wrong. This clonotype originated in an adult with an advanced solid tumor such as melanoma, head and neck, liver or kidney cancer. This specimen consisted of CD4+ or CD8+ T cells sorted from blood, obtained in a trial of the OX40 agonist ivuxolimab. The CDR3 DNA reads TGTGCCAGCAGCCCTCGGGGATCCTACGAGCAGTACTTC. This translates into CASSPRGSYEQYF.